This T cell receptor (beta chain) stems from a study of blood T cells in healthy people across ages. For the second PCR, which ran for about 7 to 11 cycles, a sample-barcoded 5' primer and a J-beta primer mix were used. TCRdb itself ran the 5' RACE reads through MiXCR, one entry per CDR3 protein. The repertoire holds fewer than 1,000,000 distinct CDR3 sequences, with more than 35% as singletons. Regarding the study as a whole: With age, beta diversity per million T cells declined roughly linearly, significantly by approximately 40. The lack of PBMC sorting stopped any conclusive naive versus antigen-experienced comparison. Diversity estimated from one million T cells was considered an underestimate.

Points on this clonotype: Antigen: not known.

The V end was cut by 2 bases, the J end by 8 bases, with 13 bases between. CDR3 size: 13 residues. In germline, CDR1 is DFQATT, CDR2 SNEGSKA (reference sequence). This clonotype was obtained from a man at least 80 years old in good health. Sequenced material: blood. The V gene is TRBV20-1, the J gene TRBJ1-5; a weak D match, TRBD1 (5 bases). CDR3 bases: TGCAGTGCTAGACGGGGGGTCGGGGAGCCCCAGCATTTT. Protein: CSARRGVGEPQHF.